This T cell receptor (beta chain) was obtained from a study of blood T cells in healthy people across ages (dated by TCRdb to between 2014 and 2016). Describing the broader study: In model experiments, template switching captured roughly one uniquely barcoded TCR beta cDNA molecule for every two T cells. For two donors (one aged 18 to 30 and one aged 80 or older), the study analyzed two additional independent replicas of 1 million unique cDNA reads from the same blood draw. The donors were split into four age groups: young (average about 15 years), middle-aged (39), aged (more than 60) and long-lived (approximately 89). The study measured age-related changes in TCR beta repertoire diversity using deep sequencing normalized with unique cDNA molecular identifiers.

Broader findings and caveats from the paper: Conclusive comparison of naive and antigen-experienced compartments was prevented by the profiling of bulk unsorted PBMCs. The percentage of naive T cells measured by flow cytometry correlated strongly with observed TCR beta diversity. Estimates of total diversity based on one million sequenced T cells were considered lower bounds and underestimates. Because donor CMV infection status was unknown, age-related changes in expanded clonotypes were potentially confounded. Compared with the aged group, more naive CD4+ T cells, fewer expanded clones and increased TCR diversity were shown by the long-lived group, suggesting age selection. As age increased, observed TCR beta diversity per million T cells dropped in a roughly linear way, and a significant reduction was already evident by age 40.

This clonotype was observed a few times. Its antigen is currently not known. One base away there is no much larger clone; base qualities are not given. The library was generated by 5' RACE. TCRdb shows the sequencer as Illumina HiSeq 2500. A second PCR of roughly 6 to 12 cycles was performed with a sample-barcoded 5' primer and a J-beta primer mix. Each TCR beta cDNA molecule received a unique molecular identifier from a template-switch 5' adaptor carrying 12 random nucleotides. At least 3 million CDR3-containing paired-end reads were obtained from each sample. First-strand cDNA was synthesized from all RNA with the Mint cDNA synthesis kit, primed by a TRBC-specific oligonucleotide. Following uracil-DNA glycosylase treatment, a first 18-cycle PCR with universal primers M1SS and BC2_uni_R was performed on all cDNA. The source study handled its data this way. For normalization, 1 million high-quality reads were randomly selected from each sample, with every read carrying a distinct molecular identifier. Instead of being binned into consensus sequences, reads that shared molecular identifiers were thrown out. CDR3 identification, clonotype clustering and error correction used MiTCR with a Q25 quality threshold and the strictest error-elimination algorithm. Lower-bound total TCR beta diversity was estimated with a nonparametric unseen species model using Euler transformation. Starting from the raw public reads, TCRdb applied fastp trimming at Q25, assembled clones with MiXCR and retained in-frame beta chains. Every distinct CDR3 protein forms one entry, paired with its most common genes and DNA. The V and J calls were determined by TCRdb, not by the authors. The table for this sample lists 750,000 to 850,000 distinct CDR3 sequences; 25% of them were counted only once. Approximately 4% of the sample is held by the ten biggest clonotypes.

Sequences SQVTM (CDR1) and ANQGSEA (CDR2) are obtained from the germline V gene. The CDR3 measures 15 amino acids from cysteine to phenylalanine. The kept DNA is CDR3 alone, 45 bases in frame from the first base. Trimming costs V 6 bases and J 0 bases, and their ends lie 14 bases apart. The 39 donors, aged about 6 to 100 years, were systemically healthy Caucasian individuals from Russia. Each donor gave ten milliliters of peripheral blood, collected into EDTA-treated Vacutainer tubes. Ficoll-Paque density-gradient centrifugation was used to isolate PBMCs, with at least 7 million per sample. Total RNA, at least 5.5 micrograms per sample, was extracted from PBMCs with Trizol reagent. The percentages of naive CD45RAhigh/CD27high T cells were determined by flow cytometry on a PBMC aliquot from every donor. These same records also appear under a second study, on T cells of mothers and their children. From that second study: Nine systemically healthy Caucasian individuals served as donors, namely three mothers together with their six children. cDNA synthesis used all of the extracted RNA, with around 1.5 ug of RNA in each 15 ul reaction. In the second PCR, the M1S primer introduced both the sample barcodes and 2-4 random nucleotides. Over 8.5 million TCR beta CDR3 reads were obtained for each mother, and about 3 million reads were obtained for each child. TCR recombination output is similarly shaped by thymic selection in related and unrelated pairs, with a minor effect exerted by inherited differences. Normalized repertoire overlap was always found to be slightly, but never significantly, higher in related mother-child pairs than in unrelated mother-child pairs. Persistent microchimeric T cell clones were not detected, at a sensitivity of approximately 93 clones per million clonotypes. To look for features that set related mother-child pairs apart from unrelated individuals, the researchers ran deep NGS to compare the TCR beta repertoires of mothers and children. On average, the children were roughly 10 +/- 4 years old, while the mothers were about 37 +/- 4 years old. After adapters were ligated using NEBNext reagents, the libraries underwent 100+100 nt paired-end sequencing on an Illumina HiSeq 2000. To avoid cross-contamination, the mother libraries and the child libraries were prepared a month apart and sequenced in separate runs. For each donor, somewhere between about 450,000 and 2,100,000 distinct TCR beta clonotypes were identified. Naive TCR beta clonotypes were estimated from low-frequency clonotypes matched to each donor's FACS-determined naive share, without sorting.

The sample was blood. This receptor chain uses TRBV29-1 and TRBJ2-2; no D gene can be assigned with confidence. The clonotype comes from a boy aged 5-17 years in good health. The CDR3 in this case is CSVVSREPNTGELFF. The bases are TGCAGCGTAGTTAGTAGGGAACCGAACACCGGGGAGCTGTTTTTT.